One TCR beta chain is described in this entry. These data originate in a study of T cell responses to AZD1222 COVID-19 vaccine. Sequenced by immunoSEQ multiplex PCR; TCRdb stores in-frame clones only, minus some. The sample includes around 130,000 clones, over 75% of them seen just once. This CDR3 region has 12 residues. The germline gives CDR1 MNHEY, CDR2 SMNVEV (reference sequence). V gave up 4 bases and J gave up 9 bases, with 10 bases separating them. Material: peripheral blood, obtained 28 days after the second AZD1222 dose. This sequence originates from an adult who received the AZD1222 COVID-19 vaccine. The V call is TRBV27, the J call TRBJ2-1; D perhaps matches TRBD2 (6 bases). The CDR3 DNA follows: TGTGCCAGCAGTTACGGAGGGCGTGAGCAGTTCTTC. This sequence encodes CASSYGGREQFF.